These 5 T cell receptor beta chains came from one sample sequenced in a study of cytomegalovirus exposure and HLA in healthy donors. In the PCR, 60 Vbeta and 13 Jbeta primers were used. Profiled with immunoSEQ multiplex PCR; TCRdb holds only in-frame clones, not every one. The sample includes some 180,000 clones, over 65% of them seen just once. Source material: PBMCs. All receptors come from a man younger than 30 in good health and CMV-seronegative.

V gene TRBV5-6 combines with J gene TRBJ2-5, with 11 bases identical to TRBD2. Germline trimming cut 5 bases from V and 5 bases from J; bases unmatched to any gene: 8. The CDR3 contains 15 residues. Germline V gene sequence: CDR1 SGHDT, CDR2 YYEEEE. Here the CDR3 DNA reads TGTGCCAGCAGTCGTACTAGCGGGAGTCGGGAGACCCAGTACTTC. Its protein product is CASSRTSGSRETQYF. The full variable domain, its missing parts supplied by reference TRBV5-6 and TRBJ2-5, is DAGVTQSPTHLIKTRGQQVTLRCSPKSGHDTVSWYQQALGQGPQFIFQYYEEEERQRGNFPDRFSGHQFPNYSSELNVNALLLGDSALYLCASSRTSGSRETQYFGPGTRLLVL.

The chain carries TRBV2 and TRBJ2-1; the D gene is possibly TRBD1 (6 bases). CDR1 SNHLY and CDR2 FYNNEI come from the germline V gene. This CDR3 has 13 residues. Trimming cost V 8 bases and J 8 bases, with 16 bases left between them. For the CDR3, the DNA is TGTGCCAGCGGACGGGACATGGAGGATGAGCAGTTCTTC. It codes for CASGRDMEDEQFF.

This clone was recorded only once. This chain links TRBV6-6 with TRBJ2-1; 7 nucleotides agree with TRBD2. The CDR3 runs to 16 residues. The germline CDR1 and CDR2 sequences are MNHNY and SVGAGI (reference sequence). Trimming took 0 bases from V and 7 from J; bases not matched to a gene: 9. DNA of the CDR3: TGTGCCAGCAGTTACTCGAATAGCGGGCCGAGGAATGAGCAGTTCTTC. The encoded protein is CASSYSNSGPRNEQFF.

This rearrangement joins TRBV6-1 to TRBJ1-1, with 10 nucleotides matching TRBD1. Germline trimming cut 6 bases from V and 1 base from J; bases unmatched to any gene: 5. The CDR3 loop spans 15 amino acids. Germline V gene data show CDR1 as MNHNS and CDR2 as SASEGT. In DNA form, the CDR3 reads TGTGCCAGCAGGATGGACAGGGGGTGGAACACTGAAGCTTTCTTT. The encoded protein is CASRMDRGWNTEAFF.

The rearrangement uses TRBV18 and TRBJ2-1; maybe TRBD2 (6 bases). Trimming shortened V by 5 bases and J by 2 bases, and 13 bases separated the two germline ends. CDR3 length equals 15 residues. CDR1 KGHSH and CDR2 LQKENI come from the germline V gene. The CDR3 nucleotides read TGTGCCAGCTCAGGTCGGAGCGGGCCCTACAATGAGCAGTTCTTC. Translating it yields CASSGRSGPYNEQFF.